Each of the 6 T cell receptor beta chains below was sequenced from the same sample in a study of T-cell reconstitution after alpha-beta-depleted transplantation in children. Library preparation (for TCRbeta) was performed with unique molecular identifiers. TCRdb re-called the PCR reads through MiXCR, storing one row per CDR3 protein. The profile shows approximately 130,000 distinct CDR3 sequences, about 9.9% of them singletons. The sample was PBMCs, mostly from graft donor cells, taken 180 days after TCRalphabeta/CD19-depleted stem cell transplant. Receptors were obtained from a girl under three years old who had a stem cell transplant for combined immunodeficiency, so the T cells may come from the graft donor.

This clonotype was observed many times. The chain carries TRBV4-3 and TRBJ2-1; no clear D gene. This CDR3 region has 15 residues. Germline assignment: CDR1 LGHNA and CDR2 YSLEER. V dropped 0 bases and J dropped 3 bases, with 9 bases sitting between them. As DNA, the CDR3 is TGCGCCAGCAGCCAAGACGAGGTGTTCTACAATGAGCAGTTCTTC. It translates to CASSQDEVFYNEQFF.

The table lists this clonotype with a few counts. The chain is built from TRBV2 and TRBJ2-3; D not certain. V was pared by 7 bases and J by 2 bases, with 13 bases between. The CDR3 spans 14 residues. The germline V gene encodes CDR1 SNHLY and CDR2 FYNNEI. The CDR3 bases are TGTGCCAGCATGGCAACCCTTAACACAGATACGCAGTATTTT. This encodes CASMATLNTDTQYF.

DNA for the CDR3: TGTGCCAGCAGTTCCGGACCCGCGCGGGAGCAGTTCTTC. It specifies CASSSGPAREQFF. The genes are TRBV6-2 or TRBV6-3 and TRBJ2-1; D gene ambiguous. The CDR3 has 13 residues. The V end was cut by 4 bases, the J end by 10 bases, with 14 bases between. CDR1 and CDR2 from the germline V gene are MNHEY and SVGEGT.

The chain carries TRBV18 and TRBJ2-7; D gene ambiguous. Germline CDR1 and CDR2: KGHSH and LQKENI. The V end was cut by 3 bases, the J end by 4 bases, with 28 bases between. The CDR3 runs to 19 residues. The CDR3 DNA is TGTGCCAGCTCACCGCCCCCGAGGCTACTCTCGACCCTAGGGTACGAGCAGTACTTC. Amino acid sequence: CASSPPPRLLSTLGYEQYF.

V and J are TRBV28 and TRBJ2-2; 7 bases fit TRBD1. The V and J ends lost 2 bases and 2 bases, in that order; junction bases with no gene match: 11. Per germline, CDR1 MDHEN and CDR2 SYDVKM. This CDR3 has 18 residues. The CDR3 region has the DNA TGTGCCAGCAGTTTAATCGCTCCAGGACAGGCCAACACCGGGGAGCTGTTTTTT. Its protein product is CASSLIAPGQANTGELFF.

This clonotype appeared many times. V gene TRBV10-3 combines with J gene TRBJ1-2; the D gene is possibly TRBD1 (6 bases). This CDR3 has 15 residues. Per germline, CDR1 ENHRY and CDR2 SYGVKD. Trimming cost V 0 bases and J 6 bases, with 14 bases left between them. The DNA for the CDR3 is TGTGCCATCAGTGAGTCGAGACAGGAAGGGGATGGCTACACCTTC. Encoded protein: CAISESRQEGDGYTF.